Given below is one T cell receptor (beta chain) in context. This clone has ten or more counts. Its recognized antigen is unknown. No base quality values were provided; no much bigger clone lies one nucleotide off. This record comes from a study of metastatic and nonmetastatic thyroid tumors (dated by TCRdb to the early 2020s). Regarding the complete study: Repertoires were compared across peripheral blood and tumor or nodule tissue samples from malignant and benign thyroid patients. The full study reports these points: In both blood and tumor samples, malignant tumors were reported to have significantly higher TCR beta diversity than benign nodules.

No treatment had been received by any patient before thyroid surgery. Patient clinical samples collected from 2012 to 2018 were retrospectively analysed using T-cell receptor beta sequencing. The library relied on PCR. This sample was sequenced with an Illumina HiSeq 4000. High-throughput sequencing was used to profile the TCR beta-chain CDR3 region of each patient. The paper's data handling went like this. CDR3 differences across clinicopathological groups were used to build a classifier for discriminating distant-metastatic papillary thyroid cancer patients. The Shannon index was used to assess repertoire diversity, and the Morisita-Horn index was used to assess tumor-blood repertoire similarity. Starting from the raw public reads, TCRdb applied fastp trimming at Q25, assembled clones with MiXCR and retained in-frame beta chains. The V and J calls and clone size come from TCRdb's table, not from the authors' own analysis. The sample table contains about 38,000 clones; only one count was recorded for more than 25% of them. Around 10% of the sample goes to the ten largest clones.

CDR1 SGHVS and CDR2 FQNEAQ were looked up in the germline V gene. The germline V and J ends show losses of 5 bases and 4 bases respectively, and no gene match explains 5 bases of the junction. The CDR3 sequence holds 14 residues, the cysteine and phenylalanine included. CDR3 DNA only is kept here, 42 bases in frame from base 1. Sequencing input: blood. Rearrangement joined TRBV7-8 to TRBJ1-5, with 7 middle bases fitting TRBD1. This receptor was obtained from a female donor with papillary thyroid cancer or a benign thyroid nodule (not recorded which). Some clones in this sample may be carry-over from other donors' samples. The CDR3 reads CASSPRQGNQPQHF. The DNA sequence is TGTGCCAGCAGCCCACGACAGGGTAATCAGCCCCAGCATTTT.